The sequence of this TCR beta chain was determined in a study of CD8 T cells in Susac syndrome. Study results and caveats: The study conceded that its TCR sequencing and HLA analysis involved relatively few individuals.

TCR beta was sequenced from blood CD8+ and CD4+ T cells. CD8+ and CD4+ T cells were negatively isolated; TEMRA cells were FACS-enriched. CDR3 size: 17 residues. Trimming left V 1 base short and J 0 bases short, with 12 bases between. Germline assignment: CDR1 SGHTA and CDR2 FQGTGA. When the RNA was reverse transcribed, random hexamers were used with an input of roughly 0.45 to 1 ug. Amplification of TCR beta CDR3 was carried out by immunoSEQ multiplex PCR, which covered 54 Vbeta and 13 Jbeta segments. A single record per CDR3 protein comes from TCRdb applying MiXCR to the immunoSEQ multiplex PCR reads. The sample yields tens of thousands of distinct CDR3 sequences, 85% to 95% seen once. A note on this clonotype: The antigen remains undetermined.

The source is a human donor in good health. The genes are TRBV7-3 and TRBJ2-2; D might be TRBD2 (5 bases). The sample taken for sequencing was CD8+ T cells from PBMCs. CDR3 residues: CASSLRAGPANTGELFF. The CDR3 DNA follows: TGTGCCAGCAGCTTAAGGGCGGGCCCCGCGAACACCGGGGAGCTGTTTTTT.